This entry describes one T cell receptor beta chain. Its specificity is not known. This sample was included in a study of radiation and T cells in renal cell carcinoma. Study-wide points: No pretreatment tumor biopsies were available for baseline clonotypes. From baseline, blood top tumor clonotypes peaked at 2 weeks post-radiation.

Using immunoSEQ multiplex PCR, the repertoire was profiled, and TCRdb retains in-frame clones only, with some absent. The table records more than 20,000 clones, over 70% of them present only once. Time point denoted: baseline pretreatment blood. Treatment defined: 15 Gy SBRT to primary tumor, nephrectomy 4 weeks later. After SBRT, blood was collected at 2 and 4 weeks, plus baseline. Clear cell pathology was present in this patient's renal cell carcinoma. The clonotype comes from a man aged 60 to 69 with renal cell carcinoma. Specimen: blood, collected from a patient whose treatment included radiotherapy and nephrectomy.

CDR3 in amino acids: CASRRTQQGGGNTEAFF. Written as DNA, the CDR3 is TGTGCCAGTAGACGGACCCAGCAAGGGGGTGGGAACACTGAAGCTTTCTTT. The rearrangement links TRBV19 to TRBJ1-1; D possibly corresponds to TRBD1 (6 bases). The germline V gene has CDR1 LNHDA and CDR2 SQIVND (reference sequence). The CDR3 is 17 amino acids. V lost 6 bases, J lost 1 base, and 21 bases lay in between.